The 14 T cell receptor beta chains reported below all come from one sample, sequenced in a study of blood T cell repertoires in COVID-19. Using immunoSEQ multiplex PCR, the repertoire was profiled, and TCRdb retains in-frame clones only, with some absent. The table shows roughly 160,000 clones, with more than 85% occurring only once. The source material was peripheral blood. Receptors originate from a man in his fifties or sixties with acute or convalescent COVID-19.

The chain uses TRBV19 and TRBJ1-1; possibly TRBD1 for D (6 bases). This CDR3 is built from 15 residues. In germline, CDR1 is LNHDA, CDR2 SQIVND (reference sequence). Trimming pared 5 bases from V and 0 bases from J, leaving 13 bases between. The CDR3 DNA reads TGTGCCAGTAGTTGGCAGGGGTCGATGAACACTGAAGCTTTCTTT. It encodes CASSWQGSMNTEAFF.

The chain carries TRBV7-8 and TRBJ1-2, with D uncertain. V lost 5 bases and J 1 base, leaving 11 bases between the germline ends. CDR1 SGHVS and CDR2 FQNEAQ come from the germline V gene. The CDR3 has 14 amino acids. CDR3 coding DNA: TGTGCCAGCAGCGCCCAGGCGAATAACTATGGCTACACCTTC. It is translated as CASSAQANNYGYTF. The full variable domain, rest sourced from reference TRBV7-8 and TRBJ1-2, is GAGVSQSPRYKVAKRGQDVALRCDPISGHVSLFWYQQALGQGPEFLTYFQNEAQLDKSGLPSDRFFAERPEGSVSTLKIQRTQQEDSAVYLCASSAQANNYGYTFGSGTRLTVV.

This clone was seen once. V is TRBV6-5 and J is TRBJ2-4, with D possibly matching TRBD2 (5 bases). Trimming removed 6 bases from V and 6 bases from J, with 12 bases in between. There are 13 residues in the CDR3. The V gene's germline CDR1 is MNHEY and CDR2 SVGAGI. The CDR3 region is CASREGLINIQYF. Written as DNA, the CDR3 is TGTGCCAGCAGAGAGGGCCTAATAAACATTCAGTACTTC.

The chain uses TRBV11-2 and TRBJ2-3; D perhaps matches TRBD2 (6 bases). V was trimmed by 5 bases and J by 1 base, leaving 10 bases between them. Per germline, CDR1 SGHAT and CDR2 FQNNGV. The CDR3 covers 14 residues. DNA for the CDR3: TGTGCCAGCAGCACCATAGCGGGCACAGATACGCAGTATTTT. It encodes CASSTIAGTDTQYF.

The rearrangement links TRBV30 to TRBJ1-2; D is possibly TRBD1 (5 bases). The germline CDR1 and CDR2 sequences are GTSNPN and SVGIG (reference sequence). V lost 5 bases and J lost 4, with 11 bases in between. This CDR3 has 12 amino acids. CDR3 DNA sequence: TGTGCCTGGGAAACAGGTTCCTATGGCTACACCTTC. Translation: CAWETGSYGYTF.

CDR3 region: CASSFTGGRQPQHF. The CDR3 DNA reads TGTGCCAGCAGTTTTACAGGGGGACGACAGCCCCAGCATTTT. This chain uses TRBV28 with TRBJ1-5, with 8 nucleotides matching TRBD1. Trimming removed 3 bases from V and 7 bases from J; junction bases left unmatched: 5. The CDR3 runs 14 residues. The germline gives CDR1 MDHEN, CDR2 SYDVKM.

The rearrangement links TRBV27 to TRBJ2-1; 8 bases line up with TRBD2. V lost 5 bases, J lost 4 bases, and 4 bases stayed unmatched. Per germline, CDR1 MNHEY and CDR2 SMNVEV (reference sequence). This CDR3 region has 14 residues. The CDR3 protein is CASSGGLAYNEQFF. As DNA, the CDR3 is TGTGCCAGCAGTGGCGGACTAGCTTACAATGAGCAGTTCTTC.

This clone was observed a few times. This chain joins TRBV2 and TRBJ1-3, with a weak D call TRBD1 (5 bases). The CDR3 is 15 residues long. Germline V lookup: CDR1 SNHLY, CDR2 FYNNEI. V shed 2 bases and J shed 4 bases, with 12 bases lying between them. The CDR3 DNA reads TGTGCCAGCAGTGAACAGGGAACAATCGGAAACACCATATATTTT. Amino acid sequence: CASSEQGTIGNTIYF.

This CDR3 reads CATRATGRHQPQHF. CDR3 nucleotide sequence: TGTGCCACCAGAGCAACAGGGCGGCATCAGCCCCAGCATTTT. The gene calls are TRBV15 and TRBJ1-5, with TRBD1 as a possible D gene (6 bases). Germline CDR1 reads LNHNV; CDR2 reads YYDKDF (reference sequence). This CDR3 is 14 amino acids long. Trimming left V 6 bases short and J 5 bases short, with 14 bases between.

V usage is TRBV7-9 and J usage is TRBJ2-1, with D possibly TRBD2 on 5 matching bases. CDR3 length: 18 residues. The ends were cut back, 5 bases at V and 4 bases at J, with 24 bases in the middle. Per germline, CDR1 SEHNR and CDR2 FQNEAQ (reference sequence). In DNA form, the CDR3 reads TGTGCCAGCAGCCCCAGAGGTTCAAGCGGAAAGATTTACAATGAGCAGTTCTTC. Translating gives CASSPRGSSGKIYNEQFF.

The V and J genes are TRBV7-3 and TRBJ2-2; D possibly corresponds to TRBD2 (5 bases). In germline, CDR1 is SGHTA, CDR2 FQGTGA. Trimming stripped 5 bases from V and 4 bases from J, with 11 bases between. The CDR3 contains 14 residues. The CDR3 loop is CASSPVAGTGELFF. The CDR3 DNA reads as TGTGCCAGCAGCCCCGTTGCGGGCACCGGGGAGCTGTTTTTT.

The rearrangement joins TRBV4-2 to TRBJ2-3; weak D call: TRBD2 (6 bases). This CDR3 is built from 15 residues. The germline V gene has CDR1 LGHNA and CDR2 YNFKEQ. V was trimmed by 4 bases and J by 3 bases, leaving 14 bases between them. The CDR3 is CASSRRGAETDTQYF. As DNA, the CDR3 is TGTGCCAGCAGCCGGCGCGGGGCTGAAACAGATACGCAGTATTTT.

The CDR3 DNA reads as TGTGCCAGCAGTACGGACTGGTACGAGCAGTACTTC. This codes for CASSTDWYEQYF. The chain employs TRBV25-1 and TRBJ2-7; D possibly corresponds to TRBD2 (5 bases). Germline loops: CDR1 MGHDK, CDR2 SYGVNS. This CDR3 region has 12 residues. Trimming removed 5 bases at V and 4 bases at J, with 9 bases between.

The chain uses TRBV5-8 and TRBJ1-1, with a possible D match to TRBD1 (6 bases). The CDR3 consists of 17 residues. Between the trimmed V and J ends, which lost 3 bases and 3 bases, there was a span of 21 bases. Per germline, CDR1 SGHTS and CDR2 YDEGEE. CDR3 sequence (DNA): TGTGCCAGCAGCTCAACAGGGTCCTCTGGGGGCGACACTGAAGCTTTCTTT. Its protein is CASSSTGSSGGDTEAFF.